This TCR beta chain comes out of a study of blood T cell repertoires in COVID-19. Original processing methods: Amplification of reference gene primers provided the estimated nucleated cell counts. Clones were read by immunoSEQ multiplex PCR, and TCRdb kept only the in-frame ones, dropping some. V, J and clone size reflect that table, while D and trimming were determined from the DNA. Altogether fewer than 300,000 clones are present, about 90% being singletons, with the ten largest covering roughly 6.1%. The CDR3 consists of 14 residues. CDR1 and CDR2 (germline): KGHDR, SFDVKD. The germline V and J ends were trimmed by 1 base and 6 bases, with 9 bases remaining between them.

This sequence joins TRBV24-1 and TRBJ2-1, with D hard to call. The sequenced sample consisted of peripheral blood. This sequence was found in a woman between 45 and 60 years old with COVID-19, enrolled during active disease. CDR3 sequence reads: CATSDFGDGNEQFF. CDR3 nucleotide sequence: TGTGCCACCAGTGATTTTGGAGATGGCAATGAGCAGTTCTTC.